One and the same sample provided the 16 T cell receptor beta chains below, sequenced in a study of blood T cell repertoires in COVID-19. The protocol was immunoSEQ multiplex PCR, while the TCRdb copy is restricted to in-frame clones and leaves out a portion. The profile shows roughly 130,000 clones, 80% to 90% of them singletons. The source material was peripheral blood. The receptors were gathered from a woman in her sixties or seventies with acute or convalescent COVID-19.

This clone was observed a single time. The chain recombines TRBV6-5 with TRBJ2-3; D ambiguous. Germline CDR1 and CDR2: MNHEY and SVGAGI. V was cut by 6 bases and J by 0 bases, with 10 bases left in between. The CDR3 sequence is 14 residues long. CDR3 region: CASRPVASTDTQYF. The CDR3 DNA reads TGTGCCAGCAGGCCAGTAGCTAGCACAGATACGCAGTATTTT.

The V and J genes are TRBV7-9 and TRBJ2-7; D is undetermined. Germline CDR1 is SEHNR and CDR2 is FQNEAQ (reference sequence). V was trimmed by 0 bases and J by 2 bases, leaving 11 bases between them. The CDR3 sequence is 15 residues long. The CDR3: CASSLAPQVPYEQYF. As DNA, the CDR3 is TGTGCCAGCAGCTTAGCGCCTCAGGTTCCCTACGAGCAGTACTTC.

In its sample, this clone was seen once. CDR3 sequence (DNA): TGCAGCGTGTCGCGGGCCACTGAAGCTTTCTTT. Protein sequence: CSVSRATEAFF. The V gene is TRBV29-1, the J gene TRBJ1-1; D uncertain. CDR3 length: 11 residues. The V gene lost 6 bases and the J gene lost 4 bases, with 9 bases spanning the gap. Per the germline V gene, CDR1 is SQVTM and CDR2 is ANQGSEA.

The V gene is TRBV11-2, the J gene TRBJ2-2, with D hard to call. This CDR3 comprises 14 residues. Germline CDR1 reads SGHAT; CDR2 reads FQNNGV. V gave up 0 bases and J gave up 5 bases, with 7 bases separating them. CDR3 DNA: TGTGCCAGCAGCTTAGAGGGCAGGACCGGGGAGCTGTTTTTT. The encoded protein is CASSLEGRTGELFF.

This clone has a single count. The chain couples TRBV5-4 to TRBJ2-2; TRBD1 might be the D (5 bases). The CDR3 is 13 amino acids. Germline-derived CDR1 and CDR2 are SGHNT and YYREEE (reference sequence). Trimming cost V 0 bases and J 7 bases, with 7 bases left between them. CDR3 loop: CASSLEDSGELFF. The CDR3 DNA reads TGTGCCAGCAGCTTGGAAGACAGCGGGGAGCTGTTTTTT.

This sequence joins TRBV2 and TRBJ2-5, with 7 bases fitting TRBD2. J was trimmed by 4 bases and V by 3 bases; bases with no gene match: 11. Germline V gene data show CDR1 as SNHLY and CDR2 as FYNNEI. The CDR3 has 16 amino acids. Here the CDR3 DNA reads TGTGCCAGCAGTGACCTCGGGGCGGGAGAGGGAGAGACCCAGTACTTC. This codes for CASSDLGAGEGETQYF.

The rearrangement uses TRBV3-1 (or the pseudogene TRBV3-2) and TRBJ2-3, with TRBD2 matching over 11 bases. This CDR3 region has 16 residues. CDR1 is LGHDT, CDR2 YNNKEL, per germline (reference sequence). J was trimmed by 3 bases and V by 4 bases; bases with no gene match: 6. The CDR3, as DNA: TGTGCCAGCAGCCCCAGACTAGCGGGAATGACAGATACGCAGTATTTT. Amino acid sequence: CASSPRLAGMTDTQYF.

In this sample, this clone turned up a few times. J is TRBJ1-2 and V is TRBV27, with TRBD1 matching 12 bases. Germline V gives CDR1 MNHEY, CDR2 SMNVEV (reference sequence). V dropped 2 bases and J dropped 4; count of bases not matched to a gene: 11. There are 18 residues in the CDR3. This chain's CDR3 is CASSLRPGTGGGGYGYTF. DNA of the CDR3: TGTGCCAGCAGTTTAAGGCCTGGGACAGGGGGCGGTGGCTATGGCTACACCTTC.

CDR3 protein: CAISQDNYGYTF. Here the CDR3 DNA reads TGTGCCATCAGTCAGGATAACTATGGCTACACCTTC. The chain recombines TRBV10-3 with TRBJ1-2; D call uncertain. The CDR3 covers 12 residues. Trimming pared 5 bases from V and 1 base from J, leaving 5 bases between. The germline CDR1 and CDR2 sequences are ENHRY and SYGVKD.

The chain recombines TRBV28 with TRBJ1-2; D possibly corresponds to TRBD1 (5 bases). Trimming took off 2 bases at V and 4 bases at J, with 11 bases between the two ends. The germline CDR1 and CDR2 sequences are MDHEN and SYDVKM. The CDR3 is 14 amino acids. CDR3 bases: TGTGCCAGCAGTTTAGGGGGGATCAGCTATGGCTACACCTTC. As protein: CASSLGGISYGYTF.

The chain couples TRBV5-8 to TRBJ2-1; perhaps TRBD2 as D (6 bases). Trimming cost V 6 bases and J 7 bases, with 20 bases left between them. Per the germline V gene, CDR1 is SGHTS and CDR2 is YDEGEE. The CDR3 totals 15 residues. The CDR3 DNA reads TGTGCCAGCACCCCGCCGGGCGGGATGTCAAATGAGCAGTTCTTC. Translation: CASTPPGGMSNEQFF.

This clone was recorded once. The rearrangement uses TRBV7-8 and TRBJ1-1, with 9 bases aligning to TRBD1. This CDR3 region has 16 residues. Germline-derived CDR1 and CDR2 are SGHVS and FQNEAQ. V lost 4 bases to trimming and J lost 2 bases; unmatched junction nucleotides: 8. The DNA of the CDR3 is TGTGCCAGCAGCTGGGGAACACAGGGGGCTAACACTGAAGCTTTCTTT. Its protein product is CASSWGTQGANTEAFF.

The CDR3 region has the DNA TGTGCCAGCGCAAGTGAGGTCAGCACTGAAGCTTTCTTT. Protein sequence: CASASEVSTEAFF. The chain uses TRBV2 and TRBJ1-1; no reliable D call. The CDR3 totals 13 residues. Germline V CDR1 and CDR2: SNHLY, FYNNEI. Between the trimmed V and J ends, which lost 8 bases and 4 bases, there was a span of 14 bases.

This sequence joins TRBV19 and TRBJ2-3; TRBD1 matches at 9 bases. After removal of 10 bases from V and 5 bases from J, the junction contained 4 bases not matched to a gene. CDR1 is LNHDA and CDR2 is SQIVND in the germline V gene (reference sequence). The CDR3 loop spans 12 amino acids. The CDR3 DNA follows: TGTGCCACCCGACAGGGGGTAGATACGCAGTATTTT. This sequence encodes CATRQGVDTQYF.

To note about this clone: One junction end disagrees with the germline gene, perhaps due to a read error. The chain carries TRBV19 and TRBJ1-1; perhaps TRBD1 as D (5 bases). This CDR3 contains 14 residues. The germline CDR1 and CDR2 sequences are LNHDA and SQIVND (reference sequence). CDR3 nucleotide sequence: TGTGCCAGTAATATACCTGGGGCGAACACTGAAGCTTTCTTT. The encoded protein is CASNIPGANTEAFF.

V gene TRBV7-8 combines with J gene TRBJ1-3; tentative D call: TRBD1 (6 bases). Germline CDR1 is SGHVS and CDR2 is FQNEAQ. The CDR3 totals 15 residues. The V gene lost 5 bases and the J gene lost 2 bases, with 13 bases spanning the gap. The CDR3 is CASSGRTVTGNTIYF. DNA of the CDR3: TGTGCCAGCAGCGGCAGGACAGTCACTGGAAACACCATATATTTT.